The T cell receptor (beta chain) described here comes from a study of response to subunit inactivated influenza vaccine. Study observations and caveats: Authors proposed each seasonal influenza vaccination draws in few new T cells.

One entry per CDR3 protein results from TCRdb running MiXCR on the RT-PCR reads. The sample holds roughly 630,000 distinct CDR3 sequences, 14% seen once. A remark on this clonotype: Its antigen remains unknown. At one end, the junction sequence differs from germline, possibly due to a read error.

The CDR3 has 14 residues. The germline CDR1 and CDR2 sequences are LGHNA and YSLEER. The source was PBMCs from blood, collected 14 to 15 days before vaccination. The V call is TRBV4-3, the J call TRBJ2-2; D is unresolved. This TCR derives from a man aged 45 to 65 who received an inactivated influenza vaccine. DNA for the CDR3: TGCGCCAGCTGCCAAGCCCGGCTAACCGGGGAGCTGTTTTTT. It specifies CASCQARLTGELFF.